Listed here are 8 T cell receptor beta chains from one sample, sequenced in a study of cytomegalovirus exposure and HLA in healthy donors (dated 2017 in TCRdb). Preparation of the library involved the immunoSEQ multiplex PCR assay. For the multiplex PCR, a mixture combining 60 forward primers for TCR Vbeta segments and 13 reverse primers for TCR Jbeta segments was used. The table comes from immuneACCESS by way of TCRdb, which keeps in-frame sequences with V and J called. Part of the clones is missing from these tables; in studies checked, under half for an unresolved V gene and the rest for unknown reasons. This sample gives around 150,000 clones in total; over 80% of them show up just once. The ten largest clonotypes hold 1.5% of the sample. The specimen was PBMCs. The receptors were gathered from a girl aged 10-17 years in good health and CMV-seropositive.

This sequence joins TRBV5-5 and TRBJ2-5, with D unclear. V was cut by 0 bases and J by 6 bases, with 9 bases left in between. This CDR3 is 13 amino acids long. Germline V gene data show CDR1 as SGHKS and CDR2 as YYEKEE (reference sequence). The CDR3 region is CASSLVPEQTQYF. Here the CDR3 DNA reads TGTGCCAGCAGCTTGGTTCCCGAGCAGACCCAGTACTTC.

This chain uses TRBV7-2 with TRBJ2-5, with TRBD2 matching over 11 bases. The V gene end was trimmed by 1 base and the J gene end by 4 bases; junction bases not matched to a gene: 2. There are 15 residues in the CDR3. CDR1 and CDR2 (germline): SGHTA, FQGNSA. This CDR3 reads CASSLVGTSGETQYF. CDR3 bases: TGTGCCAGCAGCTTAGTTGGGACTAGCGGAGAGACCCAGTACTTC. Full variable domain (rest looked up from reference TRBV7-2 and TRBJ2-5): GAGVSQSPSNKVTEKGKDVELRCDPISGHTALYWYRQSLGQGLEFLIYFQGNSAPDKSGLPSDRFSAERTGGSVSTLTIQRTQQEDSAVYLCASSLVGTSGETQYFGPGTRLLVL.

This chain links TRBV6-1 with TRBJ1-5; 9 bases fit TRBD1. The V segment lost 6 bases and the J segment 6 bases; nucleotides outside the gene matches: 3. This CDR3 spans 13 amino acids. The germline CDR1 and CDR2 sequences are MNHNS and SASEGT. CDR3 sequence (DNA): TGTGCCAGCAGGACGACAGGGGGTCAGCCCCAGCATTTT. It specifies CASRTTGGQPQHF.

The chain recombines TRBV6-6 with TRBJ1-2; 9 bases are shared with TRBD1. V was pared by 6 bases and J by 6 bases, with 5 bases of the junction left unmatched. Germline CDR1 MNHNY, CDR2 SVGAGI (reference sequence). The CDR3 is 13 residues long. The CDR3 sequence is CASRGQGGDGYTF. CDR3 in DNA: TGTGCCAGCAGGGGACAGGGTGGAGATGGCTACACCTTC.

V gene TRBV19 combines with J gene TRBJ1-5, with D tentatively TRBD1 (5 bases). Germline V gene data show CDR1 as LNHDA and CDR2 as SQIVND (reference sequence). This CDR3 region has 13 residues. With 6 bases removed from V and 0 bases from J, the gap between germline ends came to 6 bases. The CDR3 loop reads CASRTDSNQPQHF. The CDR3 DNA reads TGTGCCAGTAGGACAGATAGCAATCAGCCCCAGCATTTT.

The rearrangement joins TRBV4-3 to TRBJ2-2, with D perhaps matching TRBD1 (6 bases). V lost 4 bases and J 2 bases, leaving 11 bases between the germline ends. Looked up from germline, CDR1 is LGHNA and CDR2 is YSLEER. This CDR3 contains 15 residues. DNA for the CDR3: TGCGCCAGCAGCCGACAGGTTTCCAACACCGGGGAGCTGTTTTTT. Protein: CASSRQVSNTGELFF.

This chain joins TRBV27 and TRBJ2-7; TRBD2 agrees at 10 bases. The V segment lost 9 bases and the J segment 2 bases; nucleotides outside the gene matches: 4. CDR3 length equals 13 residues. Germline loops: CDR1 MNHEY, CDR2 SMNVEV (reference sequence). CDR3 nucleotide sequence: TGTGCCAGTCGAGCGGGAGGGCCCTACGAGCAGTACTTC. It specifies CASRAGGPYEQYF.

V is TRBV6-1 and J is TRBJ1-1, with D maybe TRBD1 (6 bases). Trimming cost V 4 bases and J 3 bases, with 12 bases left between them. The CDR3 consists of 14 residues. Germline V gene lookup returns CDR1 MNHNS and CDR2 SASEGT. CDR3 DNA sequence: TGTGCCAGCAGTGTCGGGGGGCGGGACACTGAAGCTTTCTTT. Translation gives CASSVGGRDTEAFF.